This T cell receptor (beta chain) is from a study of blood T cell repertoires in COVID-19. Study details: Material from acute and convalescent COVID-19 was sourced from the United States, Italy and Spain. The cDNA or gDNA used as material had been derived from T cells, B-cell-depleted T cells, or PBMCs.

Germline trimming cut 4 bases from V and 6 bases from J; bases unmatched to any gene: 7. The CDR3 covers 15 residues. Germline assignment: CDR1 KGHSH and CDR2 LQKENI. Authors' data handling: Reference gene primer amplification yielded estimated nucleated cell counts. The table came from immunoSEQ multiplex PCR; TCRdb's copy has only in-frame clones and leaves some out. The DNA gave D and trimming, while V, J and clone size come from that table. This sample has more than 150,000 clones, with 80% to 90% found just once. The source is a man in his 70s with active or convalescent COVID-19. Sequencing input: peripheral blood. V is TRBV18 and J is TRBJ1-5; 9 bases map to TRBD1. CDR3 DNA: TGTGCCAGCTCACAAACGGACAGGGGTAGTCAGCCCCAGCATTTT. It codes for CASSQTDRGSQPQHF.